One sample yielded the 18 T cell receptor beta chains listed below, sequenced in a study of cytomegalovirus exposure and HLA in healthy donors. PCR primers comprised 60 Vbeta and 13 Jbeta primers. The assay was immunoSEQ multiplex PCR, and TCRdb's table has in-frame clones only and misses some. The sample holds 150,000 to 200,000 clones, around 79% seen once. The sample comprised PBMCs. These receptors were collected from a woman aged 50 to 65 in good health and CMV-seronegative.

The chain recombines TRBV6-4 with TRBJ2-3, with 7 bases fitting TRBD2. With 4 bases clipped from V and 3 bases from J, the junction kept 10 bases outside the gene matches. CDR3 length equals 16 residues. CDR1 and CDR2 from the germline V gene are MRHNA and SNTAGT. CDR3 coding DNA: TGTGCCAGCAGTGCCCAGGGAGGCGGGGGAACAGATACGCAGTATTTT. It codes for CASSAQGGGGTDTQYF.

The gene calls are TRBV9 and TRBJ1-3, with D possibly being TRBD1 (5 bases). The CDR3 is made up of 15 amino acids. Germline values: CDR1 SGDLS, CDR2 YYNGEE. Trimming left V 1 base short and J 0 bases short, with 8 bases between. The chain's CDR3 is CASSVYDSSGNTIYF. Written as DNA, the CDR3 is TGTGCCAGCAGCGTATATGACAGCTCTGGAAACACCATATATTTT.

The rearrangement joins TRBV28 to TRBJ2-2, with 8 positions matching TRBD2. Looked up from germline, CDR1 is MDHEN and CDR2 is SYDVKM. There are 16 residues in the CDR3. The V gene end was trimmed by 1 base and the J gene end by 5 bases; junction bases not matched to a gene: 6. In DNA, the CDR3 is TGTGCCAGCAGTTTATCAGCGGGAGTGAGAACCGGGGAGCTGTTTTTT. Amino acid sequence: CASSLSAGVRTGELFF.

The chain has TRBV19 and TRBJ2-1; weak D call: TRBD2 (6 bases). The CDR3 is 17 residues long. Germline V gene lookup returns CDR1 LNHDA and CDR2 SQIVND (reference sequence). Between the trimmed V and J ends, which lost 3 bases and 6 bases, there was a span of 21 bases. CDR3 loop: CASSIRRRGSPPNEQFF. The CDR3, as DNA: TGTGCCAGTAGTATTAGGAGGCGGGGTTCACCTCCCAATGAGCAGTTCTTC.

The chain combines TRBV6-5 with TRBJ1-1; D is undetermined. From germline, CDR1 is MNHEY and CDR2 SVGAGI. The CDR3 runs 15 residues. V lost 6 bases, J lost 0 bases, and 14 bases lay in between. CDR3 DNA: TGTGCCAGCAGCTTAACGGCAGGTATGAACACTGAAGCTTTCTTT. Translation gives CASSLTAGMNTEAFF.

The CDR3 region is CASSQLAGGPNEQYF. The CDR3 DNA follows: TGTGCCAGCAGCCAATTAGCGGGAGGGCCTAACGAGCAGTACTTC. This chain uses TRBV4-2 with TRBJ2-7; TRBD2 matches at 11 bases. V dropped 2 bases and J dropped 5; count of bases not matched to a gene: 5. Germline V gene sequence: CDR1 LGHNA, CDR2 YNFKEQ. CDR3 size: 15 residues.

Here the CDR3 reads CASSSHGGVGNQPQHF. CDR3 DNA sequence: TGTGCCAGCAGCTCGCACGGAGGGGTAGGCAATCAGCCCCAGCATTTT. V is TRBV7-2 and J is TRBJ1-5; tentative D call: TRBD1 (5 bases). The V end was cut by 4 bases, the J end by 2 bases, with 15 bases between. CDR3 length equals 16 residues. Germline V CDR1 and CDR2: SGHTA, FQGNSA.

J is TRBJ2-5 and V is TRBV7-2, with 16 bases aligning to TRBD2. Germline loops: CDR1 SGHTA, CDR2 FQGNSA. The CDR3 spans 15 residues. Trimming at V came to 3 bases and at J to 5 bases, leaving 0 bases not matched to a gene. In DNA, the CDR3 is TGTGCCAGCAGCTTGGGACTAGCGGGGGGGGAGACCCAGTACTTC. It specifies CASSLGLAGGETQYF.

This chain joins TRBV11-2 and TRBJ1-1; TRBD1 is a possible D gene (6 bases). The CDR3 extends over 16 amino acids. V was cut by 4 bases and J by 2 bases, with 17 bases left in between. Germline values: CDR1 SGHAT, CDR2 FQNNGV. CDR3: CASSYLTGTSNTEAFF. CDR3 nucleotide sequence: TGTGCCAGCAGCTACCTGACCGGGACAAGCAACACTGAAGCTTTCTTT. Using reference TRBV11-2 and TRBJ1-1 for the parts outside the CDR3, the full variable domain is EAGVAQSPRYKIIEKRQSVAFWCNPISGHATLYWYQQILGQGPKLLIQFQNNGVVDDSQLPKDRFSAERLKGVDSTLKIQPAKLEDSAVYLCASSYLTGTSNTEAFFGQGTRLTVV.

This sequence joins TRBV5-1 and TRBJ2-6; D unclear. This CDR3 has 13 amino acids. Looked up from germline, CDR1 is SGHRS and CDR2 is YFSETQ. Trimming took off 4 bases at V and 4 bases at J, with 6 bases between the two ends. CDR3 nucleotides: TGCGCCAGCAGCCCCATGGGGGCCAACGTCCTGACTTTC. The encoded protein is CASSPMGANVLTF.

The chain links TRBV15 to TRBJ1-2; D is unresolved. V lost 4 bases to trimming and J lost 0 bases, with 6 bases between them. This CDR3 has 13 amino acids. Germline CDR1 is LNHNV and CDR2 is YYDKDF (reference sequence). The CDR3 is CATSTRANYGYTF. The CDR3 DNA reads as TGTGCCACCAGCACCCGAGCTAACTATGGCTACACCTTC.

This clone was found once. The gene calls are TRBV4-2 and TRBJ2-7, with D possibly TRBD2 on 5 matching bases. Germline assignment: CDR1 LGHNA and CDR2 YNFKEQ. The CDR3 loop spans 15 amino acids. The V gene lost 4 bases and the J gene lost 3 bases, with 16 bases spanning the gap. The CDR3 DNA is TGTGCCAGCAGCCGAATCGGGGAAACGAACTACGAGCAGTACTTC. Its protein is CASSRIGETNYEQYF.

This sequence joins TRBV6-1 and TRBJ1-2, with a weak D call TRBD1 (5 bases). Germline CDR1 and CDR2: MNHNS and SASEGT. CDR3 length: 13 amino acids. V was clipped by 6 bases and J by 7 bases, with 15 bases between them. The CDR3 sequence is CASSDDSTGGYTF. For the CDR3, the DNA is TGTGCCAGCAGCGACGACAGCACAGGTGGCTACACCTTC.

This clone was detected once. V usage is TRBV6-1 and J usage is TRBJ1-5; weak D call: TRBD1 (5 bases). CDR1 MNHNS and CDR2 SASEGT come from the germline V gene. The V gene lost 4 bases and the J gene lost 1 base, with 8 bases spanning the gap. The CDR3 runs 14 residues. This CDR3 reads CASSGAGSNQPQHF. The CDR3 coding sequence is TGTGCCAGCAGTGGGGCAGGGAGCAATCAGCCCCAGCATTTT.

V gene TRBV4-1 combines with J gene TRBJ2-1; 7 bases align to TRBD2. The CDR3 has 17 amino acids. Per germline, CDR1 MGHRA and CDR2 YSYEKL. Losses at the gene ends were 2 bases for V and 2 bases for J; bases not matched to a gene: 9. In nucleotides, the CDR3 is TGCGCCAGCAGCCAACTTCTAATGGGGGGGGCCTACAATGAGCAGTTCTTC. Its translation is CASSQLLMGGAYNEQFF.

The chain uses TRBV7-2 and TRBJ2-5; D gene ambiguous. Trimming shortened V by 4 bases and J by 5 bases, and 11 bases separated the two germline ends. This CDR3 has 13 amino acids. CDR1 is SGHTA and CDR2 is FQGNSA in the germline V gene. For the CDR3, the DNA is TGTGCCAGCAGCTCCGGTGCCGTCGAGACCCAGTACTTC. Translation gives CASSSGAVETQYF.

This chain connects TRBV28 to TRBJ1-3; D remains unclear. The V and J ends lost 6 bases and 4 bases respectively, with 7 bases between them. The CDR3 spans 12 residues. CDR1 MDHEN and CDR2 SYDVKM come from the germline V gene. The CDR3 region is CASSSPGNTIYF. The CDR3 DNA follows: TGTGCCAGCAGCTCTCCCGGAAACACCATATATTTT.

This chain joins TRBV9 and TRBJ2-1, with 12 bases identical to TRBD2. The V segment lost 3 bases and the J segment 7 bases; nucleotides outside the gene matches: 14. Germline CDR1 is SGDLS and CDR2 is YYNGEE. The CDR3 loop spans 18 amino acids. CDR3 sequence: CASSARASASGGANEQFF. DNA of the CDR3: TGTGCCAGCAGCGCCCGGGCTTCCGCTAGCGGGGGGGCTAATGAGCAGTTCTTC.